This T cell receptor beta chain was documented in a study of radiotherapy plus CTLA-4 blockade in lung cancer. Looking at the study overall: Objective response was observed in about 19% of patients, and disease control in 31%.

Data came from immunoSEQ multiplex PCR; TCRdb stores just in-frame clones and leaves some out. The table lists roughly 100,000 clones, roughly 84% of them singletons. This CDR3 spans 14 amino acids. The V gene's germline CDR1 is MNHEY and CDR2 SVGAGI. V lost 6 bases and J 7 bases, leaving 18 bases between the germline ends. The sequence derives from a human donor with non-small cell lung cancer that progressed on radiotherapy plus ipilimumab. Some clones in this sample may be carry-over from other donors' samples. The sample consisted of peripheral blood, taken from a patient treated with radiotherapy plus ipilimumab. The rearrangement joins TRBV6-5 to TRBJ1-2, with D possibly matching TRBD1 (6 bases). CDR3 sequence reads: CASRRTDLTGGYTF. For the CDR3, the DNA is TGTGCCAGCAGGCGGACAGATTTGACGGGTGGCTACACCTTC.